This T cell receptor beta chain was recorded in a study of Tregs in tolerant kidney transplant recipients. Study outcomes and limitations: Few patients were studied, so findings need validation in larger groups.

Germline V lookup: CDR1 SGDLS, CDR2 YYNGEE. V was clipped by 0 bases and J by 0 bases, with 20 bases between them. The CDR3 loop spans 19 amino acids. Produced via immunoSEQ multiplex PCR; TCRdb's table is partial and in-frame only. The sample holds tens of thousands of clones; roughly 93% are singletons and the top ten take 1.5% to 2%. The nonmyeloablative bone marrow transplants came from related graft donors, with transient mixed chimerism. For this clone: Its antigen is not identified.

This chain uses TRBV9 with TRBJ2-3, with a weak D call TRBD2 (5 bases). The clonotype originates from a human patient who received a combined kidney and bone marrow transplant. These T cells may partly come from the graft donor. This sample comprised CD4+ T cells from blood (PBMCs), obtained 12 months after the transplant. The CDR3 region is CASSVGGRQPRISTDTQYF. The CDR3 DNA is TGTGCCAGCAGCGTAGGAGGGCGGCAGCCGAGAATAAGCACAGATACGCAGTATTTT.